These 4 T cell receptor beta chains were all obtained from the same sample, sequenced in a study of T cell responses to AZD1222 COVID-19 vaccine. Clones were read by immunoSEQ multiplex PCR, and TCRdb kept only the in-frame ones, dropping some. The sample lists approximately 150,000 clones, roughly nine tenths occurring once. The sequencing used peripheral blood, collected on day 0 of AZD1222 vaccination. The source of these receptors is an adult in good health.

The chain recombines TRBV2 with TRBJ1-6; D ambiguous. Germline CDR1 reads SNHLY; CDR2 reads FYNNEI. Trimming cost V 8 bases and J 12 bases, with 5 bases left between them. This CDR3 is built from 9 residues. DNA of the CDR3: TGTGCCAGCGGTAGACCCCTCCACTTT. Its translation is CASGRPLHF.

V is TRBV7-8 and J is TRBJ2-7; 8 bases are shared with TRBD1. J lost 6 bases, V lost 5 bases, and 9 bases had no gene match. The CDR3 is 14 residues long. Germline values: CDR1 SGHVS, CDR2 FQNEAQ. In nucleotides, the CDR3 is TGTGCCAGCAGCCTTCGGACAGGGAGGATCGAGCAGTACTTC. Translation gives CASSLRTGRIEQYF.

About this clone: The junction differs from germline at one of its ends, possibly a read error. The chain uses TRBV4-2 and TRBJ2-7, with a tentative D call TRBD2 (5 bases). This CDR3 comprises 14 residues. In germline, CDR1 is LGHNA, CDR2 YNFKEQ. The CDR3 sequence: CTSSQGSGIVWQYF. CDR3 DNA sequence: TGTACCAGCAGCCAAGGGTCCGGGATCGTTTGGCAGTACTTC.

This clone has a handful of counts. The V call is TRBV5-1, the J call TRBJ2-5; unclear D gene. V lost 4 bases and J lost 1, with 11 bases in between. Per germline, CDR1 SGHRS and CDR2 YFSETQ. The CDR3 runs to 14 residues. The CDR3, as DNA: TGCGCCAGCAGCCTCAGCGTACTCCAAGAGACCCAGTACTTC. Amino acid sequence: CASSLSVLQETQYF.